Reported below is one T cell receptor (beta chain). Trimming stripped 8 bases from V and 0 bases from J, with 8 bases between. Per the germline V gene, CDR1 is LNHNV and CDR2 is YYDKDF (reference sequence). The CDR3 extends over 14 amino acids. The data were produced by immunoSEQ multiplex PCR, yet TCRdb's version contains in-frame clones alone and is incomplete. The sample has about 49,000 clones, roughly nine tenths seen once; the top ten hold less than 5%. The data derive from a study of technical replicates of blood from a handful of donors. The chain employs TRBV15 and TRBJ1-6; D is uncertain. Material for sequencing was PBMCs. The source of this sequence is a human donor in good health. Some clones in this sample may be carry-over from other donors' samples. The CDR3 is CATLASSYNSPLHF. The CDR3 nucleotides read TGTGCCACCTTAGCGAGCTCCTATAATTCACCCCTCCACTTT.